The 26 T cell receptor beta chains listed next were all sequenced from one sample in a study of CD4 T cells in relation to SARS-CoV-2 and coronaviruses. TCRdb's table, derived via immunoSEQ multiplex PCR, lists solely in-frame clones and lacks some. The sample carries approximately 26,000 clones, just under 75% recorded once. Before the COVID-19 pandemic, during about 2010-2018, CD4+ T cells were taken from unexposed donors. The cells were cultured for under 13 days before CD4+ T cells were isolated. These receptors' antigens are unknown. Material for sequencing was CD4+ T cells from PBMCs, cultured in vitro. These receptors were obtained from a human donor in good health.

V is TRBV3-1 (or the pseudogene TRBV3-2) and J is TRBJ1-2; D not certain. The germline V and J ends were trimmed by 1 base and 7 bases, with 10 bases remaining between them. Germline assignment: CDR1 LGHDT and CDR2 YNNKEL (reference sequence). This CDR3 is 13 amino acids long. The CDR3 protein is CASSQGTRGGYTF. The CDR3, as DNA: TGTGCCAGCAGCCAAGGGACCCGGGGTGGCTACACCTTC.

J is TRBJ1-3 and V is TRBV10-3; unclear D gene. The CDR3 is 13 amino acids. CDR1 and CDR2 (germline): ENHRY, SYGVKD. V lost 7 bases and J lost 4, with 11 bases in between. The CDR3 DNA sequence: TGTGCCATCACCCCGGGCCTGGGAAACACCATATATTTT. Protein product: CAITPGLGNTIYF.

V is TRBV10-2 and J is TRBJ1-3; 7 nucleotides match TRBD1. The CDR3 is 15 amino acids. Trimming took 3 bases from V and 1 from J; bases not matched to a gene: 3. The germline gives CDR1 WSHSY, CDR2 SAAADI. The CDR3 here is CASSEQGLSGNTIYF. CDR3 nucleotide sequence: TGCGCCAGCAGTGAACAGGGGCTTTCTGGAAACACCATATATTTT.

The chain uses TRBV18 and TRBJ1-1, with D perhaps matching TRBD1 (5 bases). The germline V gene encodes CDR1 KGHSH and CDR2 LQKENI. The V end lost 3 bases, the J end lost 1 base, and 12 bases lay between the germline ends. The CDR3 length is 15 residues. The CDR3 is CASSPPTVTNTEAFF. CDR3 nucleotides: TGTGCCAGCTCACCTCCGACAGTCACGAACACTGAAGCTTTCTTT.

The chain recombines TRBV4-1 with TRBJ2-1; 8 nucleotides line up with TRBD2. CDR1 and CDR2 from the germline V gene are MGHRA and YSYEKL. CDR3 length equals 15 residues. With V trimmed by 4 bases and J by 12 bases, 14 bases remained unmatched. CDR3 DNA: TGCGCCAGCAGCCTATACGGGACTAGGGGGTCCTGGCAGTTCTTC. Translated, it gives CASSLYGTRGSWQFF.

The rearrangement uses TRBV6-5 and TRBJ1-1, with a tentative D call TRBD1 (5 bases). Trimming pared 0 bases from V and 0 bases from J, leaving 8 bases between. CDR3 length equals 15 residues. Germline values: CDR1 MNHEY, CDR2 SVGAGI. CDR3 DNA sequence: TGTGCCAGCAGTTACTCTCCAGGGATGAACACTGAAGCTTTCTTT. It translates to CASSYSPGMNTEAFF.

The chain uses TRBV5-1 and TRBJ1-4; a possible D gene is TRBD1 (6 bases). The germline gives CDR1 SGHRS, CDR2 YFSETQ. V dropped 0 bases and J dropped 6 bases, with 9 bases sitting between them. The CDR3 is 14 residues long. The DNA for the CDR3 is TGCGCCAGCAGCTTGGCACAGGGTGATGAAAAACTGTTTTTT. Its translation is CASSLAQGDEKLFF.

V gene TRBV7-2 combines with J gene TRBJ2-5, with TRBD1 identical over 11 bases. The V gene's germline CDR1 is SGHTA and CDR2 FQGNSA. J gave up 2 bases and V 2 bases, and 7 bases lay outside the gene matches. The CDR3 extends over 17 amino acids. The CDR3 DNA reads TGTGCCAGCAGCTTAATGGGACAGGGGGTTCCACAAGAGACCCAGTACTTC. Translating gives CASSLMGQGVPQETQYF.

The gene calls are TRBV27 and TRBJ2-1; 10 nucleotides align to TRBD1. J lost 0 bases, V lost 5 bases, and 10 bases had no gene match. Germline CDR1 reads MNHEY; CDR2 reads SMNVEV (reference sequence). The CDR3 totals 18 residues. The CDR3 nucleotides are TGTGCCAGCAGTCCCGGGACAGGGGTAAAGGGCTCCTACAATGAGCAGTTCTTC. Its protein is CASSPGTGVKGSYNEQFF.

V gene TRBV13 combines with J gene TRBJ2-3; D might be TRBD2 (6 bases). Trimming removed 4 bases from V and 2 bases from J, with 16 bases in between. Germline lookup yields CDR1 PRHDT and CDR2 FYEKMQ (reference sequence). This CDR3 is built from 16 residues. The CDR3: CASSSGGMVTTDTQYF. The CDR3 coding sequence is TGTGCCAGCAGCTCCGGAGGGATGGTCACCACAGATACGCAGTATTTT.

V usage is TRBV10-3 and J usage is TRBJ2-7; TRBD2 matches 7 bases. Germline V gene data show CDR1 as ENHRY and CDR2 as SYGVKD. V shed 10 bases, J shed 1 base, and the junction held 7 bases outside the gene matches. CDR3 length: 13 amino acids. The CDR3 region is CATGGTTSYEQYF. DNA for the CDR3: TGTGCCACCGGGGGGACTACTTCCTACGAGCAGTACTTC.

The chain joins TRBV6-5 to TRBJ2-1; D is ambiguous. The CDR3 has 16 amino acids. Germline CDR1 reads MNHEY; CDR2 reads SVGAGI. Trimming pared 1 base from V and 0 bases from J, leaving 10 bases between. The CDR3: CASSYFLVSSYNEQFF. The CDR3 coding sequence is TGTGCCAGCAGTTACTTCTTGGTGAGCTCCTACAATGAGCAGTTCTTC.

The chain uses TRBV7-9 and TRBJ2-3, with D perhaps being TRBD1 or TRBD2 (5 bases each). The CDR3 totals 14 residues. The germline CDR1 and CDR2 sequences are SEHNR and FQNEAQ (reference sequence). Between the trimmed V and J ends, which lost 4 bases and 1 base, there was a span of 9 bases. The CDR3 nucleotides read TGTGCCAGCAGCTCCGGGGCTCGCACAGATACGCAGTATTTT. Translating gives CASSSGARTDTQYF.

The chain's CDR3 is CASSPGDRFSYEQYF. The CDR3 region has the DNA TGTGCCAGCTCACCTGGCGACAGGTTCTCCTACGAGCAGTACTTC. The V call is TRBV18, the J call TRBJ2-7, with a possible D match to TRBD1 (6 bases). The germline V gene encodes CDR1 KGHSH and CDR2 LQKENI. Trimming took off 3 bases at V and 0 bases at J, with 12 bases between the two ends. The CDR3 is made up of 15 amino acids.

This rearrangement joins TRBV5-6 to TRBJ2-3, with D perhaps TRBD1 (6 bases). This CDR3 region has 16 residues. V lost 2 bases, J lost 2 bases, and 15 bases lay in between. From germline, CDR1 is SGHDT and CDR2 YYEEEE. The DNA of the CDR3 is TGTGCCAGCAGCTTTGATCGGGCAGGGGTCACAGATACGCAGTATTTT. It yields the protein CASSFDRAGVTDTQYF.

V is TRBV6-5 and J is TRBJ1-5; 9 bases fit TRBD1. The CDR3 has 15 residues. The J segment lost 5 bases and the V segment lost 11 bases, leaving 13 bases of the junction unmatched. Looked up from germline, CDR1 is MNHEY and CDR2 is SVGAGI. In DNA form, the CDR3 reads TGTGCCTCCCGGAGGGACAGGGAAAAGGATCAGCCCCAGCATTTT. As protein: CASRRDREKDQPQHF.

This chain links TRBV14 with TRBJ2-7; 9 bases are a match to TRBD2. V was clipped by 4 bases and J by 5 bases; unmatched bases: 15. This CDR3 is 17 amino acids long. Germline V gives CDR1 SGHDN, CDR2 FVKESK. This chain's CDR3 is CASSPDRGLAGRNEQYF. CDR3 coding DNA: TGTGCCAGCAGCCCCGATAGGGGCCTAGCGGGAAGGAACGAGCAGTACTTC.

The chain couples TRBV9 to TRBJ2-3; 11 bases map to TRBD2. This CDR3 contains 18 residues. Germline V CDR1 and CDR2: SGDLS, YYNGEE. V was pared by 0 bases and J by 5 bases, with 11 bases of the junction left unmatched. The CDR3 sequence is CASSVGASGRPWGDTQYF. CDR3 bases: TGTGCCAGCAGCGTAGGAGCTAGCGGGAGGCCGTGGGGAGATACGCAGTATTTT.

This clone was detected once. This chain links TRBV6-6 with TRBJ1-3; weak D call: TRBD1 (6 bases). Germline CDR1 reads MNHNY; CDR2 reads SVGAGI (reference sequence). The V end lost 8 bases, the J end lost 2 bases, and 10 bases lay between the germline ends. The CDR3 sequence is 13 residues long. This CDR3 is CASCRDTGNTIYF. The CDR3 nucleotides read TGTGCCAGCTGTAGGGACACTGGAAACACCATATATTTT.

The rearrangement uses TRBV9 and TRBJ1-1, with a tentative D call TRBD1 (6 bases). CDR3 length: 15 amino acids. Germline lookup yields CDR1 SGDLS and CDR2 YYNGEE. Trimming shortened V by 3 bases and J by 0 bases, and 12 bases separated the two germline ends. The CDR3 nucleotides read TGTGCCAGCAGCGCAACGGGACAAGTGAACACTGAAGCTTTCTTT. Encoded protein: CASSATGQVNTEAFF.

The chain uses TRBV30 and TRBJ1-1, with D tentatively TRBD1 (6 bases). The CDR3 totals 12 residues. From germline, CDR1 is GTSNPN and CDR2 SVGIG (reference sequence). The CDR3 spells CAGGRGSTEAFF. In DNA form, the CDR3 reads TGTGCTGGGGGCCGGGGGTCCACTGAAGCTTTCTTT.

The chain joins TRBV19 to TRBJ1-1; 9 bases agree with TRBD1. The V gene end was trimmed by 4 bases and the J gene end by 5 bases; junction bases not matched to a gene: 11. Germline loops: CDR1 LNHDA, CDR2 SQIVND (reference sequence). This CDR3 contains 16 residues. CDR3 in DNA: TGTGCCAGTAGTAGAGCCTTGACAGGGGGTAGTACTGAAGCTTTCTTT. Its protein is CASSRALTGGSTEAFF.

This clone occurred once. V and J are TRBV6-5 and TRBJ2-3; TRBD1 or TRBD2 may be the D gene (5 bases each). Germline-derived CDR1 and CDR2 are MNHEY and SVGAGI. This CDR3 contains 15 residues. V lost 4 bases and J 7 bases, leaving 18 bases between the germline ends. CDR3 loop: CASSSEGTDDNTQYF. The CDR3 DNA is TGTGCCAGCAGTTCCGAAGGGACGGACGACAATACGCAGTATTTT.

The CDR3, as DNA: TGTGCCAGCAGCCCCGACAGTCCGACCCAAGAGACCCAGTACTTC. This codes for CASSPDSPTQETQYF. The V call is TRBV7-9, the J call TRBJ2-5; maybe TRBD1 (5 bases). V lost 5 bases to trimming and J lost 1 base, with 14 bases between them. CDR1 and CDR2 (germline): SEHNR, FQNEAQ (reference sequence). This CDR3 comprises 15 residues.

The chain couples TRBV7-3 to TRBJ1-1, with D perhaps matching TRBD1 (6 bases). CDR3 length: 15 amino acids. Germline V CDR1 and CDR2: SGHTA, FQGTGA. Trimming took off 5 bases at V and 3 bases at J, with 16 bases between the two ends. The CDR3: CASSPRGSRDTEAFF. DNA for the CDR3: TGTGCCAGCAGCCCAAGGGGGTCTCGAGACACTGAAGCTTTCTTT. Drawing the rest from reference TRBV7-3 and TRBJ1-1, the complete variable domain is GAGVSQTPSNKVTEKGKYVELRCDPISGHTALYWYRQSLGQGPEFLIYFQGTGAADDSGLPNDRFFAVRPEGSVSTLKIQRTERGDSAVYLCASSPRGSRDTEAFFGQGTRLTVV.

J is TRBJ1-2 and V is TRBV24-1, with no clear D. Looked up from germline, CDR1 is KGHDR and CDR2 is SFDVKD. This CDR3 is built from 11 residues. Between the trimmed V and J ends, which lost 3 bases and 8 bases, there was a span of 6 bases. The CDR3 region has the DNA TGTGCCACCAGTGATCTGAGGGGCTACACCTTC. It yields the protein CATSDLRGYTF.